This TCR beta chain was retrieved from a study of blood T cells in healthy people across ages. General observations from the study: There was no known CMV status for donors, so expanded clonotype changes were possibly confounded. Estimates of total diversity, which came from one million sequenced T cells, were considered to be underestimates.

The CDR3 consists of 16 residues. Germline lookup yields CDR1 ENHRY and CDR2 SYGVKD. Losses at the gene ends were 4 bases for V and 7 bases for J; bases not matched to a gene: 15. Donors were systemically healthy Caucasian individuals from Russia aged 6 to 90 years. It was with a sample-barcoded 5' primer and a J-beta primer mix that a second PCR of roughly 6 to 12 cycles was run. TCRdb called the 5' RACE reads again in MiXCR, with one record for every CDR3 protein. The sample comprises hundreds of thousands of distinct CDR3 sequences, roughly 50% of which are singletons, and 30% to 40% rests with the top ten. This clonotype showed up just a few times. Its antigen is currently unknown.

The source material was blood. This rearrangement joins TRBV10-3 to TRBJ2-7; 8 nucleotides align to TRBD1. This clonotype originated in a woman aged 55-70 years in good health. CDR3 residues: CAISGFTGGIPSEQYF. The CDR3, as DNA: TGTGCCATCAGTGGCTTTACAGGGGGGATTCCAAGTGAGCAGTACTTC.